Listed below are T cell receptor beta chains from one sample, sequenced in a study of T cell repertoires and HLA-DP antigens. What these receptors recognize is not known. Clones were read by immunoSEQ multiplex PCR, and TCRdb kept only the in-frame ones, dropping some. This table has 85,000 to 90,000 clones, 86% appearing once. The material sequenced was CD4+ T cells from PBMCs. These receptors originate from a middle-aged man in good health and CMV-seronegative. Each CDR3 is given without its conserved first and last residue.

TRBJ2-4 | TRBV4-3 | ASSQDHRTGGASDIQY
TRBJ2-3 | TRBV5-8 | ASSLRQGSSTDTQY
TRBJ2-7 | TRBV6-6 | ASSAGTEYEQY
TRBJ2-7 | TRBV7-2 | ASSLVAGDYEQY
TRBJ2-1 | TRBV30 | AWSDVSSYNEQF
TRBJ2-7 | TRBV7-8 | ASSLVEGYEQY
TRBJ1-2 | TRBV6-6 | ASSAPGTGFHGYT
TRBJ2-1 | TRBV19 | ASTQLAGGPNEQF
TRBJ2-3 | TRBV7-9 | ASSLIRQTNTDTQY
TRBJ2-1 | TRBV12-2 | ASRLSLGDNNNEQF
TRBJ2-5 | TRBV7-5 | ARSFGLQETQY
TRBJ2-7 | TRBV7-8 | ASSPWQGAYEQY
TRBJ1-6 | TRBV30 | AWSVRGGGNSPLH
TRBJ1-6 | TRBV5-6 | ASSAGVGAVYNSPLH
TRBJ2-3 | TRBV19 | ASKKIAGDSSTDTQY
TRBJ2-1 | TRBV2 | ASRPGSNEQF
TRBJ2-1 | TRBV18 | ASSPPGTLVLNEQF
TRBJ1-2 | TRBV30 | AWSSQPNYGYT
TRBJ1-4 | TRBV7-8 | ASSFGQTGQSNEKLF
TRBJ1-4 | TRBV10-3 | ATGTTNEKLF
TRBJ2-1 | TRBV5-1 | ASKGDFIYNEQF
TRBJ2-1 | TRBV5-4 | ASSPVPRGGNNEQF
TRBJ1-3 | TRBV9 | ASSVVPFSGNTIY
TRBJ2-3 | TRBV6-5 | ASSRTGGIGTQY
TRBJ2-7 | TRBV5-4 | ASSLGGLLSYEQY
TRBJ1-4 | TRBV19 | ASSNEKLF
TRBJ2-7 | TRBV28 | ASSLKAALHEQY
TRBJ2-2 | TRBV6-5 | ASSYLTNTGELF
TRBJ2-1 | TRBV30 | AWNRRVSGAVGNEQF
TRBJ2-3 | TRBV4-2 | ASSLNPSGGANTDTQY